The rows below give T cell receptor beta chains drawn from one sample of a study of OX40 agonist ivuxolimab in advanced cancers. Data came from immunoSEQ multiplex PCR; TCRdb stores just in-frame clones and leaves some out. This table has 22,000 or so clones, over 75% appearing once. The input for sequencing was CD4+ or CD8+ T cells sorted from blood, taken in a trial of the OX40 agonist ivuxolimab. The receptors derive from an adult with an advanced solid tumor such as melanoma, head and neck, liver or kidney cancer. CDR3s include the opening cysteine and the closing phenylalanine or tryptophan. A D gene is named only where the DNA matches it firmly. Some rows have no size entry. The others give once, few or many, or a class for an expanded clone.

j_call: TRBJ2-7
cdr3_length: 13
v_call: TRBV5-6
clone_size: -
d_call: -
cdr3_aa: CASSRDGTYEQYF
cdr3_nt: TGTGCCAGCAGCCGGGACGGGACCTACGAGCAGTACTTC

j_call: TRBJ1-5
cdr3_length: 18
v_call: TRBV5-6
clone_size: -
d_call: -
cdr3_aa: CASSMGGAPLYSNQPQHF
cdr3_nt: TGTGCCAGCAGTATGGGTGGAGCTCCGCTATATAGCAATCAGCCCCAGCATTTT

j_call: TRBJ1-4
cdr3_length: 15
v_call: TRBV5-5
clone_size: -
d_call: -
cdr3_aa: CASSVPGGFNEKLFF
cdr3_nt: TGTGCCAGCAGCGTCCCGGGGGGTTTCAATGAAAAACTGTTTTTT

j_call: TRBJ1-2
cdr3_length: 12
v_call: TRBV6-5
clone_size: few
d_call: -
cdr3_aa: CATTSGNYGYTF
cdr3_nt: TGTGCCACGACGTCTGGGAACTATGGCTACACCTTC

j_call: TRBJ1-1
cdr3_length: 13
v_call: TRBV18
clone_size: -
d_call: -
cdr3_aa: CASSPGNPTEAFF
cdr3_nt: TGTGCCAGCTCACCCGGAAACCCAACTGAAGCTTTCTTT

j_call: TRBJ2-7
cdr3_length: 15
v_call: TRBV19
clone_size: -
d_call: TRBD2
cdr3_aa: CASSSIAGGPYEQYF
cdr3_nt: TGTGCCAGTAGTTCCATAGCGGGGGGTCCATACGAGCAGTACTTC

j_call: TRBJ1-2
cdr3_length: 14
v_call: TRBV6-5
clone_size: few
d_call: TRBD1
cdr3_aa: CASSYGQGLGGYTF
cdr3_nt: TGTGCCAGCAGTTACGGACAGGGGTTAGGCGGCTACACCTTC

j_call: TRBJ2-3
cdr3_length: 14
v_call: TRBV13
clone_size: medium-sized
d_call: TRBD2
cdr3_aa: CASSSSGGWDTQYF
cdr3_nt: TGTGCCAGCAGCTCTAGCGGGGGGTGGGATACGCAGTATTTT

j_call: TRBJ1-1
cdr3_length: 15
v_call: TRBV2
clone_size: -
d_call: -
cdr3_aa: CASSSPQGMNTEAFF
cdr3_nt: TGTGCCAGCAGTAGCCCACAGGGAATGAACACTGAAGCTTTCTTT

j_call: TRBJ2-7
cdr3_length: 13
v_call: TRBV29-1
clone_size: -
d_call: -
cdr3_aa: CSVEAEGSYEQYF
cdr3_nt: TGCAGCGTTGAAGCTGAGGGATCCTACGAGCAGTACTTC

j_call: TRBJ2-1
cdr3_length: 17
v_call: TRBV7-3
clone_size: -
d_call: TRBD2
cdr3_aa: CASSNRDYRGELNEQFF
cdr3_nt: TGTGCCAGCAGCAACCGGGACTACCGGGGCGAATTGAATGAGCAGTTCTTC

j_call: TRBJ2-1
cdr3_length: 13
v_call: TRBV27
clone_size: -
d_call: -
cdr3_aa: CASSLRSSNEQFF
cdr3_nt: TGTGCCAGCAGTTTGCGGTCGTCCAATGAGCAGTTCTTC

j_call: TRBJ1-1
cdr3_length: 14
v_call: TRBV19
clone_size: -
d_call: -
cdr3_aa: CASSISGGNTEAFF
cdr3_nt: TGTGCCAGTAGTATATCGGGGGGGAACACTGAAGCTTTCTTT

j_call: TRBJ2-1
cdr3_length: 15
v_call: TRBV13
clone_size: -
d_call: TRBD2
cdr3_aa: CASSFSSGGTFEQFF
cdr3_nt: TGTGCCAGCAGCTTCAGTAGCGGGGGAACCTTTGAGCAGTTCTTC

j_call: TRBJ2-7
cdr3_length: 13
v_call: TRBV6-5
clone_size: few
d_call: -
cdr3_aa: CASSSANLYEQYF
cdr3_nt: TGTGCCAGCAGTTCAGCTAACCTCTACGAGCAGTACTTC

j_call: TRBJ1-5
cdr3_length: 16
v_call: TRBV6-6
clone_size: -
d_call: -
cdr3_aa: CASSYSIPQGNQPQHF
cdr3_nt: TGTGCCAGCAGTTACTCGATCCCACAGGGCAATCAGCCCCAGCATTTT

j_call: TRBJ2-7
cdr3_length: 15
v_call: TRBV5-6
clone_size: medium-sized
d_call: -
cdr3_aa: CASTDLGQRGHEQYF
cdr3_nt: TGTGCCAGCACCGACCTAGGACAGCGGGGCCACGAGCAGTACTTC

j_call: TRBJ2-7
cdr3_length: 14
v_call: TRBV4-2
clone_size: -
d_call: TRBD1
cdr3_aa: CASSLSPGTDEQYF
cdr3_nt: TGTGCCAGCAGCCTCTCGCCCGGGACAGACGAGCAGTACTTC

j_call: TRBJ2-1
cdr3_length: 14
v_call: TRBV5-5
clone_size: few
d_call: TRBD1
cdr3_aa: CASEGGQSLGEQFF
cdr3_nt: TGTGCCTCTGAAGGGGGCCAGAGCCTGGGGGAGCAGTTCTTC

j_call: TRBJ2-5
cdr3_length: 15
v_call: TRBV4-2
clone_size: -
d_call: -
cdr3_aa: CASSSTGGDRETQYF
cdr3_nt: TGTGCCAGCAGCTCGACAGGAGGTGATCGAGAGACCCAGTACTTC

j_call: TRBJ1-1
cdr3_length: 14
v_call: TRBV2
clone_size: -
d_call: -
cdr3_aa: CASSDRGGNTEAFF
cdr3_nt: TGTGCCAGCAGTGACCGGGGGGGGAACACTGAAGCTTTCTTT

j_call: TRBJ1-1
cdr3_length: 11
v_call: TRBV4-1
clone_size: few
d_call: -
cdr3_aa: CASSQNTEAFF
cdr3_nt: TGCGCCAGCAGCCAAAACACTGAAGCTTTCTTT

j_call: TRBJ2-7
cdr3_length: 14
v_call: TRBV9
clone_size: -
d_call: -
cdr3_aa: CASSGPGSSYEQYF
cdr3_nt: TGTGCCAGCAGCGGCCCAGGCTCAAGCTACGAGCAGTACTTC

j_call: TRBJ2-1
cdr3_length: 15
v_call: TRBV7-9
clone_size: -
d_call: -
cdr3_aa: CATHPGENPYNEQFF
cdr3_nt: TGTGCCACCCACCCCGGGGAAAACCCCTACAATGAGCAGTTCTTC

j_call: TRBJ1-2
cdr3_length: 16
v_call: TRBV27
clone_size: -
d_call: TRBD1
cdr3_aa: CASSLAGTGVTYGYTF
cdr3_nt: TGTGCCAGCAGTTTAGCTGGGACAGGGGTAACCTATGGCTACACCTTC

j_call: TRBJ1-6
cdr3_length: 17
v_call: TRBV4-3
clone_size: once
d_call: -
cdr3_aa: CASSQGPGRNYNSPLHF
cdr3_nt: TGCGCCAGCAGCCAAGGCCCGGGACGAAACTATAATTCACCCCTCCACTTT

j_call: TRBJ2-7
cdr3_length: 14
v_call: TRBV11-2
clone_size: -
d_call: -
cdr3_aa: CASSLADSSYEQYF
cdr3_nt: TGTGCCAGCAGCTTGGCTGACAGCTCCTACGAGCAGTACTTC

j_call: TRBJ1-1
cdr3_length: 16
v_call: TRBV16
clone_size: -
d_call: -
cdr3_aa: CASSPLTGARNTEAFF
cdr3_nt: TGTGCCAGCAGCCCCCTCACGGGGGCCCGGAACACTGAAGCTTTCTTT

j_call: TRBJ1-2
cdr3_length: 14
v_call: TRBV13
clone_size: -
d_call: TRBD1
cdr3_aa: CASSLGTGDYGYTF
cdr3_nt: TGTGCCAGCAGCTTAGGAACAGGGGACTATGGCTACACCTTC

j_call: TRBJ2-5
cdr3_length: 15
v_call: TRBV6-1
clone_size: -
d_call: TRBD2
cdr3_aa: CASSGLAGGQETQYF
cdr3_nt: TGTGCCAGCAGTGGGCTAGCGGGGGGCCAAGAGACCCAGTACTTC

j_call: TRBJ1-2
cdr3_length: 13
v_call: TRBV27
clone_size: -
d_call: -
cdr3_aa: CASSFGTGYGYTF
cdr3_nt: TGTGCCAGCAGTTTCGGGACGGGGTATGGCTACACCTTC

j_call: TRBJ2-7
cdr3_length: 13
v_call: TRBV27
clone_size: -
d_call: -
cdr3_aa: CASSLSQGYEQYF
cdr3_nt: TGTGCCAGCAGTTTGTCCCAGGGTTACGAGCAGTACTTC

j_call: TRBJ2-1
cdr3_length: 12
v_call: TRBV6-4
clone_size: -
d_call: -
cdr3_aa: CASSDGGNEQFF
cdr3_nt: TGTGCCAGCAGTGATGGGGGCAATGAGCAGTTCTTC

j_call: TRBJ1-5
cdr3_length: 12
v_call: TRBV6-5
clone_size: once
d_call: -
cdr3_aa: CASSQGSQPQHF
cdr3_nt: TGTGCCAGCTCACAGGGCAGTCAGCCCCAGCATTTT

j_call: TRBJ1-1
cdr3_length: 13
v_call: TRBV29-1
clone_size: -
d_call: TRBD1
cdr3_aa: CSAATGGNTEAFF
cdr3_nt: TGCAGCGCTGCGACAGGGGGTAACACTGAAGCTTTCTTT

j_call: TRBJ2-2
cdr3_length: 15
v_call: TRBV5-1
clone_size: -
d_call: -
cdr3_aa: CASSPWDMNTGELFF
cdr3_nt: TGCGCCAGCAGCCCATGGGACATGAACACCGGGGAGCTGTTTTTT

j_call: TRBJ2-5
cdr3_length: 13
v_call: TRBV7-7
clone_size: medium-sized
d_call: -
cdr3_aa: CASSLSYQETQYF
cdr3_nt: TGTGCCAGCAGCTTGTCGTACCAAGAGACCCAGTACTTC

j_call: TRBJ2-1
cdr3_length: 14
v_call: TRBV6-5
clone_size: once
d_call: TRBD2
cdr3_aa: CASSYSISGGEQFF
cdr3_nt: TGTGCCAGCAGTTACTCAATCAGCGGGGGGGAGCAGTTCTTC

j_call: TRBJ1-2
cdr3_length: 10
v_call: TRBV2
clone_size: few
d_call: -
cdr3_aa: CASAGHGYTF
cdr3_nt: TGTGCCTCCGCAGGGCATGGCTACACCTTC

j_call: TRBJ2-7
cdr3_length: 12
v_call: TRBV2
clone_size: -
d_call: -
cdr3_aa: CASSDGSNEQYF
cdr3_nt: TGTGCCAGCAGTGACGGGAGCAACGAGCAGTACTTC